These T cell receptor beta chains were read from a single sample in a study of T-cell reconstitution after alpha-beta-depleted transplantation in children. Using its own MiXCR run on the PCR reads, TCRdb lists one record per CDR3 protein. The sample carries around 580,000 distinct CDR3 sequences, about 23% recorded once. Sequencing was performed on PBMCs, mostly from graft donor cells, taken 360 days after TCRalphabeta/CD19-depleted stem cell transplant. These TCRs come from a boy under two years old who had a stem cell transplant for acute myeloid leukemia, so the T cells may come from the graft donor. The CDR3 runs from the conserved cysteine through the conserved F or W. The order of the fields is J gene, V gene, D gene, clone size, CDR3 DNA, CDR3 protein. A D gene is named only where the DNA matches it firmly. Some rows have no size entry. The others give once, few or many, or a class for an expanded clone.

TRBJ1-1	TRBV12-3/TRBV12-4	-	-	TGTGCCAGCAGACCCGCCGGATCTGAAGCTTTCTTT	CASRPAGSEAFF
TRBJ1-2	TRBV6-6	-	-	TGTGCCAGCAGGCTACAGCGTGGCTACACCTTC	CASRLQRGYTF
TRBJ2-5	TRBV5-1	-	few	TGCGCCAGCAGCTTGGCCGCAGGGCCCCCAGAGACCCAGTACTTC	CASSLAAGPPETQYF
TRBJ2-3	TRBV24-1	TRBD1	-	TGTGCCACCAGTGATTCGGGGACAGGCCTAAGCACAGATACGCAGTATTTT	CATSDSGTGLSTDTQYF
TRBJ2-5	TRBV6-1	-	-	TGTGCCAGCAGTCAAGAGATTATAGGGACCCAGTACTTC	CASSQEIIGTQYF
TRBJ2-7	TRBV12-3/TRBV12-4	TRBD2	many	TGTGCCAGCAGTTCGACTAGCGGGGGGGCTGAGGAGCAGTACTTC	CASSSTSGGAEEQYF
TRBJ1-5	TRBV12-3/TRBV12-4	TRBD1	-	TGTGCCAGCAGTCTCGGGACAGGGGACTTTGATCAGCCCCAGCATTTT	CASSLGTGDFDQPQHF
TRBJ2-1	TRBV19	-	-	TGTGCCAGTACCTTGGAGGCAGGGAAAGATGAGCAGTTCTTC	CASTLEAGKDEQFF
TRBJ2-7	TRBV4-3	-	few	TGCGCCAGCAGCCAGGACACGATCTACGAGCAGTACTTC	CASSQDTIYEQYF
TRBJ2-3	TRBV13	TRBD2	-	TGTGCCAGCAGCTCGGGAGGACTAGCGGGGGTTGCAGATACGCAGTATTTT	CASSSGGLAGVADTQYF
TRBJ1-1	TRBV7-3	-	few	TGTGCCAGCAGCTCGGGAGGGGTCAGGATGAACACTGAAGCTTTCTTT	CASSSGGVRMNTEAFF